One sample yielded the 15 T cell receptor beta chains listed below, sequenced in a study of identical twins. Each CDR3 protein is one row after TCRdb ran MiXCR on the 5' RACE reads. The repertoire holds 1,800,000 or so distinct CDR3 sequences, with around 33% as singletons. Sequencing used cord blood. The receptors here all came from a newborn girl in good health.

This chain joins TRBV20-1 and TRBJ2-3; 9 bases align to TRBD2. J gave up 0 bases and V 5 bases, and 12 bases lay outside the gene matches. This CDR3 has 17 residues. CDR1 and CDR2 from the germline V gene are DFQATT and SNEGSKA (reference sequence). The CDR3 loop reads CSAETSGVDPSTDTQYF. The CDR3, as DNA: TGCAGTGCTGAGACTAGCGGAGTAGACCCCAGCACAGATACGCAGTATTTT.

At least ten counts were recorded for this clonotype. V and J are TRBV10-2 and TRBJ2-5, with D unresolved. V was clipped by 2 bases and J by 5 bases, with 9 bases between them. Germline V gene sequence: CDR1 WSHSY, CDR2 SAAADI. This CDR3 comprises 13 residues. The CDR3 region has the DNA TGCGCCAGCAGTGAGGTGGTCCTGGAGACCCAGTACTTC. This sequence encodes CASSEVVLETQYF.

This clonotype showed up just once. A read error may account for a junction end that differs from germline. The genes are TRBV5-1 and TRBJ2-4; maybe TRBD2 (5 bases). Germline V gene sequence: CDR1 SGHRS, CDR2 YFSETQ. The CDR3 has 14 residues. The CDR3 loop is CASSLGRGRGEQHF. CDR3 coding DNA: TGCGCCAGCAGCTTGGGACGGGGTAGAGGCGAGCAGCACTTC.

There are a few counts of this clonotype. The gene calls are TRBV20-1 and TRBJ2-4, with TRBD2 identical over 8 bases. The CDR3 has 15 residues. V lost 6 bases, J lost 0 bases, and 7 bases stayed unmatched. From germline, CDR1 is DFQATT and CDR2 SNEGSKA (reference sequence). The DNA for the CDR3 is TGCAGTGCCAAACGGGGGGGGCTAGCCAAAAACATTCAGTACTTC. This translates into CSAKRGGLAKNIQYF.

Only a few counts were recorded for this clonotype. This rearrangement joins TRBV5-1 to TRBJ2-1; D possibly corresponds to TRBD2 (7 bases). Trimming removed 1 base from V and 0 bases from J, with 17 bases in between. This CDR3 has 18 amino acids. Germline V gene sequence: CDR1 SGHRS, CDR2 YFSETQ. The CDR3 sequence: CASSLLGGAGLSYNEQFF. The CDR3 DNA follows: TGCGCCAGCAGCTTGCTGGGGGGGGCGGGCCTCTCCTACAATGAGCAGTTCTTC.

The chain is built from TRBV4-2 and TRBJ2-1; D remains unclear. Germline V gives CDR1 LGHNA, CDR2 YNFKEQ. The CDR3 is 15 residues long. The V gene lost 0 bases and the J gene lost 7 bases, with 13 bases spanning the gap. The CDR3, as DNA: TGTGCCAGCAGCCAAGATCCCAGCCTCCAGAATGAGCAGTTCTTC. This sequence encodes CASSQDPSLQNEQFF.

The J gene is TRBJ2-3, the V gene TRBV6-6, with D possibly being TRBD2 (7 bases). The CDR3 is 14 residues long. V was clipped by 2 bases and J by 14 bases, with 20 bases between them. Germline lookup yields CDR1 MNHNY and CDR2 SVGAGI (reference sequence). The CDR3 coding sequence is TGTGCCAGCAGTTACGACGCGAAGGGAGGGGGTGGGTATTTT. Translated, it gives CASSYDAKGGGGYF.

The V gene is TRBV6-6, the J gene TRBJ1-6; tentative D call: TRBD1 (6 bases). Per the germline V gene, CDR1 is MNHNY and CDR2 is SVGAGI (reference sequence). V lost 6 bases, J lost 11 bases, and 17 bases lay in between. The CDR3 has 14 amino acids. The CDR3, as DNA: TGTGCCAGCAGCCCCTCAGGGGAGAATCCACCCCTCCACTTT. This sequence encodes CASSPSGENPPLHF.

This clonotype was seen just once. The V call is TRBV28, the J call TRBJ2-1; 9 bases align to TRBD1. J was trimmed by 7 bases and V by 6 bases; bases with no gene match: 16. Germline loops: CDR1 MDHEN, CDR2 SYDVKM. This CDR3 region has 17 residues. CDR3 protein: CASSPGQGPLAHNEQFF. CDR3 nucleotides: TGTGCCAGCAGCCCGGGACAGGGTCCCCTGGCCCATAATGAGCAGTTCTTC.

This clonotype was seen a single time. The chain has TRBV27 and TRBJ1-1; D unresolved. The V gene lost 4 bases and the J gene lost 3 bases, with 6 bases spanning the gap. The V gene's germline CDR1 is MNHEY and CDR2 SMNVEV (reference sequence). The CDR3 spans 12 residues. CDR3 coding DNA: TGTGCCAGCAGTTCCTTTTACACTGAAGCTTTCTTT. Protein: CASSSFYTEAFF.

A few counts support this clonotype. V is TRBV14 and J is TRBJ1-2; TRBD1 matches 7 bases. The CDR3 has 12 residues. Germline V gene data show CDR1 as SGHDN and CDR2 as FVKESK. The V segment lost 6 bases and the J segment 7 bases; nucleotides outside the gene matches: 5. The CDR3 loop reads CASRIGTAGYTF. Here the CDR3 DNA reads TGTGCCAGCAGAATAGGGACAGCTGGCTACACCTTC.

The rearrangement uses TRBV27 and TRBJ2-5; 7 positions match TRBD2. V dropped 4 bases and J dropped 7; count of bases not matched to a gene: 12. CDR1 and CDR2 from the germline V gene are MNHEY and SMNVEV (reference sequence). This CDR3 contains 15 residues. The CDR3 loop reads CASSSGTTRGGTQYF. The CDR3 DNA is TGTGCCAGCAGTTCCGGGACTACCCGGGGTGGGACCCAGTACTTC.

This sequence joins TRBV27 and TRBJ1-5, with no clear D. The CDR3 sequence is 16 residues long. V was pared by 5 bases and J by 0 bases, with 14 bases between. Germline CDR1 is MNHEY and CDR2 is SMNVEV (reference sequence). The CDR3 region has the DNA TGTGCCAGCAGTCCGACGAGCCCTTATAGCAATCAGCCCCAGCATTTT. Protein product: CASSPTSPYSNQPQHF.

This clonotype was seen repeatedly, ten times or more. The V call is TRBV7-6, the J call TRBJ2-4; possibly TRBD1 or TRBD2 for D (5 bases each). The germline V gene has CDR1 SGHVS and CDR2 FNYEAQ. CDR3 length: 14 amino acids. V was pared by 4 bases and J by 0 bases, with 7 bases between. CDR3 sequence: CASSYGTAKNIQYF. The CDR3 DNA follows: TGTGCCAGCAGCTACGGGACAGCCAAAAACATTCAGTACTTC.

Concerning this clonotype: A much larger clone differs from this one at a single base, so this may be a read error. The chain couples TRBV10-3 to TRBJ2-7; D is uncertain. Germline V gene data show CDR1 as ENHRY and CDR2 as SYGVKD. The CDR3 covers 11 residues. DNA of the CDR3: TGTGCCGTCAGTGAGAGGTACGAGCAGTACTTC. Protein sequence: CAVSERYEQYF.